The entry below gives a single T cell receptor beta chain sequence along with its context. Data came from immunoSEQ multiplex PCR; TCRdb stores just in-frame clones and leaves some out. The sample contains about 1.1 million clones, about 80% of which appear only once. Germline CDR1 reads WNHNN; CDR2 reads SYGVQD (reference sequence). The V end lost 3 bases, the J end lost 7 bases, and 12 bases lay between the germline ends. The CDR3 runs 14 residues. The data are from a study of shared clonotypes between healthy human individuals. The sample was memory CD4+ T cells from PBMCs. Subset here: CD45RA-negative fraction. This chain joins TRBV10-1 and TRBJ1-4; D not resolved. The TCR comes from a man aged 18 to 35 in good health. Some clones in this sample may be carry-over from other donors' samples. Here the CDR3 reads CASSDLAVGEKLFF. The CDR3 region has the DNA TGCGCCAGCAGTGATTTGGCGGTCGGTGAAAAACTGTTTTTT.